Each of the 19 T cell receptor beta chains below was sequenced from the same sample in a study of regulatory T cells in long-lasting Graves disease. Arm-PCR of CDR3 regions and iRepertoire HTBI primers were used to build TCR beta libraries. Each CDR3 protein is one row after TCRdb ran MiXCR on the multiplex PCR reads. The sample consists of 300,000 to 500,000 distinct CDR3 sequences, around 20% of them appearing once. The time point here: persistent/refractory GD, antithyroid drugs over 5 years with positive TRAb. There was RNA extracted from PBMCs, and the TCR library was made from it. Sample: peripheral blood mononuclear cells (PBMCs), taken when the disease was refractory, from a patient treated with antithyroid drugs. These receptors were taken from a female donor with Graves disease.

This clonotype was seen a handful of times. The V and J genes are TRBV30 and TRBJ1-1; D is unclear. CDR3 length: 13 amino acids. With 4 bases removed from V and 1 base from J, the gap between germline ends came to 10 bases. Looked up from germline, CDR1 is GTSNPN and CDR2 is SVGIG (reference sequence). The CDR3 region is CAWNPPGNTEAFF. CDR3 nucleotides: TGTGCCTGGAACCCCCCGGGGAACACTGAAGCTTTCTTT. Using reference TRBV30 and TRBJ1-1 for the parts outside the CDR3, the full variable domain is SQTIHQWPATLVQPVGSPLSLECTVEGTSNPNLYWYRQAAGRGLQLLFYSVGIGQISSEVPQNLSASRPQDRQFILSSKKLLLSDSGFYLCAWNPPGNTEAFFGQGTRLTVV.

This clonotype has a count of ten or more. The chain recombines TRBV6-1 with TRBJ1-2; D may be TRBD1 (5 bases). The V and J ends lost 9 bases and 5 bases respectively, with 16 bases between them. This CDR3 comprises 13 residues. Germline-derived CDR1 and CDR2 are MNHNS and SASEGT. CDR3 nucleotide sequence: TGTGCCAGTCGGCGCCAGGGACCTTATGGCTACACCTTC. It codes for CASRRQGPYGYTF.

The V gene is TRBV7-9, the J gene TRBJ2-7, with D uncertain. Germline CDR1 SEHNR, CDR2 FQNEAQ (reference sequence). Trimming took 5 bases from V and 1 from J, leaving 18 bases between them. There are 16 residues in the CDR3. The chain's CDR3 is CASSGNEPPNSYEQYF. The CDR3, as DNA: TGTGCCAGCAGCGGAAACGAACCCCCCAATTCCTACGAGCAGTACTTC. Variable domain in full (rest from reference TRBV7-9 and TRBJ2-7): DTGVSQNPRHKITKRGQNVTFRCDPISEHNRLYWYRQTLGQGPEFLTYFQNEAQLEKSRLLSDRFSAERPKGSFSTLEIQRTEQGDSAMYLCASSGNEPPNSYEQYFGPGTRLTVT.

There are a few counts of this clonotype. This chain's CDR3 is CASSKDTIDRVFPYEQYF. The CDR3 bases are TGTGCCAGCAGCAAGGACACCATCGACAGGGTTTTCCCTTACGAGCAGTACTTC. The chain is built from TRBV7-2 and TRBJ2-7, with 7 positions matching TRBD1. The trim removed 5 bases at V and 4 bases at J, leaving 20 bases unmatched. Germline V lookup: CDR1 SGHTA, CDR2 FQGNSA. The CDR3 has 18 amino acids.

In this sample, this clonotype turned up many times. The chain has TRBV2 and TRBJ1-4; D gene unclear. CDR1 and CDR2 from the germline V gene are SNHLY and FYNNEI. V dropped 1 base and J dropped 7 bases, with 16 bases sitting between them. This CDR3 comprises 16 residues. CDR3: CASSEGWNLPGEKLFF. The DNA for the CDR3 is TGTGCCAGCAGTGAAGGGTGGAATCTCCCTGGTGAAAAACTGTTTTTT. The variable domain in full, with the rest retrieved from reference TRBV2 and TRBJ1-4, is EPEVTQTPSHQVTQMGQEVILRCVPISNHLYFYWYRQILGQKVEFLVSFYNNEISEKSEIFDDQFSVERPDGSNFTLKIRSTKLEDSAMYFCASSEGWNLPGEKLFFGSGTQLSVL.

This clonotype was observed many times. The chain links TRBV6-1 to TRBJ1-3; weak D call: TRBD1 (5 bases). Germline lookup yields CDR1 MNHNS and CDR2 SASEGT. V lost 6 bases, J lost 4 bases, and 16 bases lay in between. There are 15 residues in the CDR3. The CDR3 region has the DNA TGTGCCAGCAGACGAACCGGGACCACAGGAAACACCATATATTTT. Translation: CASRRTGTTGNTIYF.

V and J are TRBV30 and TRBJ2-6; no clear D. The CDR3 loop spans 13 amino acids. Per germline, CDR1 GTSNPN and CDR2 SVGIG (reference sequence). V lost 3 bases to trimming and J lost 1 base, with 4 bases between them. The CDR3, as DNA: TGTGCCTGGAGATCGTCTGGGGCCAACGTCCTGACTTTC. Amino acid sequence: CAWRSSGANVLTF.

This clonotype was observed at least ten times. The chain couples TRBV2 to TRBJ1-2; tentative D call: TRBD1 (5 bases). The CDR3 loop spans 14 amino acids. With 0 bases removed from V and 8 bases from J, the gap between germline ends came to 13 bases. Germline lookup yields CDR1 SNHLY and CDR2 FYNNEI. The CDR3 sequence: CASSEALRGVGYTF. The CDR3 bases are TGTGCCAGCAGTGAAGCGCTTCGAGGGGTCGGCTACACCTTC.

The V gene is TRBV27, the J gene TRBJ2-3, with D tentatively TRBD1 (5 bases). Germline-derived CDR1 and CDR2 are MNHEY and SMNVEV (reference sequence). V gave up 5 bases and J gave up 3 bases, with 18 bases separating them. The CDR3 covers 16 residues. DNA of the CDR3: TGTGCCAGCAGTCCCCTCCTTGTCCAGGGAACAGATACGCAGTATTTT. Translation gives CASSPLLVQGTDTQYF.

This clonotype was seen a handful of times. In nucleotides, the CDR3 is TGCAGTGCCAGGGAGGCCATCCGAGGGGAGCAGTACTTC. It translates to CSAREAIRGEQYF. The rearrangement joins TRBV20-1 to TRBJ2-7; TRBD2 might be the D (6 bases). Germline V gives CDR1 DFQATT, CDR2 SNEGSKA (reference sequence). CDR3 length: 13 residues. Trimming pared 6 bases from V and 7 bases from J, leaving 19 bases between.

Only a few counts were recorded for this clonotype. The V gene is TRBV15, the J gene TRBJ1-2; no reliable D call. Germline V CDR1 and CDR2: LNHNV, YYDKDF (reference sequence). V was pared by 3 bases and J by 1 base, with 3 bases between. This CDR3 comprises 12 residues. CDR3 coding DNA: TGTGCCACCAGCAGGAATAACTATGGCTACACCTTC. This encodes CATSRNNYGYTF.

The sample holds a few counts of this clonotype. V and J are TRBV9 and TRBJ2-5, with 11 bases identical to TRBD2. The junction had 8 bases not matched to a gene; V was cut back by 2 bases and J by 5 bases. Germline CDR1 and CDR2: SGDLS and YYNGEE. The CDR3 covers 16 residues. The CDR3 region is CASSVVAGGARETQYF. The CDR3 bases are TGTGCCAGCAGCGTTGTAGCGGGAGGGGCCAGGGAGACCCAGTACTTC.

V gene TRBV20-1 combines with J gene TRBJ1-1; D is undetermined. CDR3 length equals 16 residues. Germline lookup yields CDR1 DFQATT and CDR2 SNEGSKA (reference sequence). Trimming took 5 bases from V and 4 from J, leaving 23 bases between them. The CDR3 DNA reads TGCAGTGCTTCTAACAGAATGTTCCATCCTAGCACTGAAGCTTTCTTT. It is translated as CSASNRMFHPSTEAFF.

This sequence joins TRBV19 and TRBJ1-1; D may be TRBD1 (5 bases). V lost 9 bases and J lost 3, with 17 bases in between. This CDR3 is 14 amino acids long. Germline CDR1 reads LNHDA; CDR2 reads SQIVND (reference sequence). The CDR3, as DNA: TGTGCCAGCCGATTCCGGGGAGGGGACACTGAAGCTTTCTTT. Its protein product is CASRFRGGDTEAFF.

About this clonotype: Possible read error: a much larger clone is one base away. The genes are TRBV19 and TRBJ1-4; no clear D gene. The CDR3 spans 15 residues. Looked up from germline, CDR1 is LNHDA and CDR2 is SQIVND (reference sequence). The CDR3 spells CAGSLEGGKHEKLFF. CDR3 coding DNA: TGTGCCGGTAGTCTCGAAGGAGGAAAACACGAAAAACTGTTTTTT.

The chain combines TRBV3-2 with TRBJ2-4; the table's D call of TRBD1 was not tested on the DNA. TRBV3-2 is described as a pseudogene. The CDR3 is 15 residues long. The CDR3 nucleotides read TGTGCCAGCAGCCCCCAGGGGGTAGCCAAAAACATTCAGTACTTC. Translated: CASSPQGVAKNIQYF.

This clonotype was seen a few times. The chain links TRBV25-1 to TRBJ1-4; weak D call: TRBD1 (5 bases). The V end was cut by 2 bases, the J end by 8 bases, with 15 bases between. Germline loops: CDR1 MGHDK, CDR2 SYGVNS. CDR3 length equals 15 residues. The CDR3 region is CASSEVSGAGEKLFF. CDR3 in DNA: TGTGCCAGCAGTGAAGTTTCTGGGGCGGGGGAAAAACTGTTTTTT.

The CDR3 DNA follows: TGCGCCAGCAGCCCGGCGGGACAGGGATTTGACGAGCAGTACTTC. Its translation is CASSPAGQGFDEQYF. The chain has TRBV5-1 and TRBJ2-7; TRBD1 matches 9 bases. Germline V gives CDR1 SGHRS, CDR2 YFSETQ. The CDR3 has 15 residues. The ends lost 4 bases at V and 5 bases at J; junction bases unmatched: 10.

This clonotype has just a few counts. The rearrangement uses TRBV20-1 and TRBJ1-2; TRBD1 agrees at 9 bases. The CDR3 runs 15 residues. CDR1 is DFQATT, CDR2 SNEGSKA, per germline (reference sequence). With V trimmed by 3 bases and J by 4 bases, 9 bases remained unmatched. In DNA form, the CDR3 reads TGCAGTGCTAGTTTACTACAGGGGGCGTTCTATGGCTACACCTTC. Amino acids: CSASLLQGAFYGYTF.